The 30 T cell receptor beta chains presented below share a single source sample, sequenced in a study of identical twins. TCRdb recomputed calls from the 5' RACE reads with MiXCR, one row per CDR3 protein. The sample yields just under 650,000 distinct CDR3 sequences, roughly 7.1% seen once. This same sample was also part of a study on yellow fever vaccine responses in identical twins.

What was sequenced was PBMCs. Receptor source: a woman between 18 and 30 years old in good health.

This clonotype was counted a few times. The rearrangement joins TRBV9 to TRBJ2-4; the D gene is possibly TRBD1 (5 bases). V lost 0 bases and J lost 3, with 13 bases in between. This CDR3 region has 16 residues. In germline, CDR1 is SGDLS, CDR2 YYNGEE. Here the CDR3 reads CASSVVPGWDKNIQYF. The CDR3 region has the DNA TGTGCCAGCAGCGTAGTACCAGGGTGGGACAAAAACATTCAGTACTTC.

This clonotype was counted a few times. V is TRBV20-1 and J is TRBJ2-1, with a possible D match to TRBD2 (7 bases). The V gene's germline CDR1 is DFQATT and CDR2 SNEGSKA (reference sequence). Trimming stripped 6 bases from V and 0 bases from J, with 18 bases between. CDR3 size: 16 residues. CDR3 bases: TGCAGTGCGACGGCGCGGGGGCCTACCTCCTACAATGAGCAGTTCTTC. Translation gives CSATARGPTSYNEQFF.

This clonotype was counted ten times or more. The chain recombines TRBV5-1 with TRBJ1-6; D is undetermined. The CDR3 contains 14 residues. V was trimmed by 2 bases and J by 5 bases, leaving 8 bases between them. Germline V gene lookup returns CDR1 SGHRS and CDR2 YFSETQ. CDR3 loop: CASSLTADNSPLHF. DNA for the CDR3: TGCGCCAGCAGCTTAACAGCCGATAATTCACCCCTCCACTTT.

The chain carries TRBV5-1 and TRBJ2-5; TRBD2 matches 7 bases. Germline V gene lookup returns CDR1 SGHRS and CDR2 YFSETQ. The V and J ends lost 4 bases and 0 bases, in that order; junction bases with no gene match: 9. CDR3 length: 16 residues. The CDR3 sequence is CASSIGTTAYQETQYF. CDR3 bases: TGCGCCAGCAGCATTGGGACTACAGCGTACCAAGAGACCCAGTACTTC.

The V and J genes are TRBV20-1 and TRBJ2-5, with 10 bases that match TRBD2. The V gene end was trimmed by 5 bases and the J gene end by 2 bases; junction bases not matched to a gene: 8. The CDR3 totals 15 residues. Germline assignment: CDR1 DFQATT and CDR2 SNEGSKA (reference sequence). This CDR3 reads CSAHASGGEQETQYF. In DNA, the CDR3 is TGCAGTGCTCACGCTAGCGGGGGAGAACAAGAGACCCAGTACTTC.

The table lists this clonotype with many counts. The genes are TRBV29-1 and TRBJ2-7; 7 nucleotides line up with TRBD1. The length of the CDR3 is 14 residues. Looked up from germline, CDR1 is SQVTM and CDR2 is ANQGSEA. V dropped 7 bases and J dropped 3; count of bases not matched to a gene: 12. The DNA for the CDR3 is TGCAGCGCCATCGGACAGGATCGGGGCTACGAGCAGTACTTC. It yields the protein CSAIGQDRGYEQYF.

This clonotype was counted only a few times. The gene calls are TRBV5-5 and TRBJ1-2; the match to TRBD1 covers 11 bases. CDR3 length equals 17 residues. The junction had 10 bases not matched to a gene; V was cut back by 1 base and J by 5 bases. Germline V CDR1 and CDR2: SGHKS, YYEKEE (reference sequence). The CDR3 region has the DNA TGTGCCAGCAGCTTGAAGGACAGGGGGCCTGAACTTTATGGCTACACCTTC. Translated: CASSLKDRGPELYGYTF.

In its sample, this clonotype was seen many times. The V gene is TRBV5-6, the J gene TRBJ1-5; 8 bases map to TRBD1. V was clipped by 4 bases and J by 2 bases; unmatched bases: 8. This CDR3 region has 16 residues. CDR1 is SGHDT and CDR2 is YYEEEE in the germline V gene. CDR3 nucleotides: TGTGCCAGCAGCGTATGGACAGGGAATGGCAATCAGCCCCAGCATTTT. This encodes CASSVWTGNGNQPQHF. The whole variable domain, filled in from reference TRBV5-6 and TRBJ1-5, reads DAGVTQSPTHLIKTRGQQVTLRCSPKSGHDTVSWYQQALGQGPQFIFQYYEEEERQRGNFPDRFSGHQFPNYSSELNVNALLLGDSALYLCASSVWTGNGNQPQHFGDGTRLSIL.

This clonotype was observed a few times. The J gene is TRBJ2-2, the V gene TRBV11-3; perhaps TRBD1 as D (6 bases). The V end lost 0 bases, the J end lost 7 bases, and 9 bases lay between the germline ends. The CDR3 runs 14 residues. Germline V gene data show CDR1 as SGHNT and CDR2 as YENEEA. The CDR3 region is CASSLEDSSGELFF. The CDR3 bases are TGTGCCAGCAGCTTAGAGGACAGTAGCGGGGAGCTGTTTTTT.

There are a few counts of this clonotype. The J gene is TRBJ2-1, the V gene TRBV7-8, with 8 positions matching TRBD2. V shed 0 bases and J 8 bases; nucleotides not matched to a gene: 6. The germline gives CDR1 SGHVS, CDR2 FQNEAQ. The CDR3 extends over 15 amino acids. CDR3 protein: CASSLAGLAIDEQFF. CDR3 bases: TGTGCCAGCAGCTTAGCTGGACTAGCTATCGATGAGCAGTTCTTC.

This clonotype was recorded at least ten times. The chain carries TRBV20-1 and TRBJ2-1; D may correspond to TRBD1 or TRBD2 (6 bases each). The CDR3 has 13 residues. Germline CDR1 and CDR2: DFQATT and SNEGSKA (reference sequence). The germline V and J ends were trimmed by 6 bases and 5 bases, with 14 bases remaining between them. The CDR3 sequence is CSAPEGGHNEQFF. CDR3 coding DNA: TGCAGTGCCCCGGAGGGGGGTCACAATGAGCAGTTCTTC.

This clonotype was detected ten times or more. The chain joins TRBV12-3 or TRBV12-4 to TRBJ2-7; D gene uncertain. The CDR3 runs 15 residues. Trimming took 2 bases from V and 3 from J, leaving 14 bases between them. CDR3 sequence reads: CASSLRLGSFYEQYV. The CDR3, as DNA: TGTGCCAGCAGTTTAAGACTGGGATCTTTCTACGAGCAGTACGTC.

Ten or more counts support this clonotype. This CDR3 is CASSQATRLNPTDTQYF. The CDR3 DNA reads TGCGCCAGCAGCCAAGCCACCCGATTAAACCCAACAGATACGCAGTATTTT. The rearrangement links TRBV4-1 to TRBJ2-3; no clear D. V lost 1 base, J lost 3 bases, and 17 bases lay in between. Germline V gives CDR1 MGHRA, CDR2 YSYEKL. The CDR3 is 17 amino acids.

The V and J genes are TRBV11-2 and TRBJ2-2, with a tentative D call TRBD2 (5 bases). CDR1 and CDR2 from the germline V gene are SGHAT and FQNNGV. The V end was cut by 2 bases, the J end by 1 base, with 11 bases between. The CDR3 is made up of 16 amino acids. The CDR3 region has the DNA TGTGCCAGCAGCTTATCGGAGCGGATGAACACCGGGGAGCTGTTTTTT. It is translated as CASSLSERMNTGELFF.

The chain uses TRBV6-1 and TRBJ2-3, with TRBD1 matching over 8 bases. Looked up from germline, CDR1 is MNHNS and CDR2 is SASEGT. CDR3 length equals 15 residues. The V segment lost 6 bases and the J segment 2 bases; nucleotides outside the gene matches: 7. The CDR3, as DNA: TGTGCCAGCAGGCAGGGACAGGCCTACACAGATACGCAGTATTTT. Translating gives CASRQGQAYTDTQYF.

Only a few counts were recorded for this clonotype. The chain employs TRBV28 and TRBJ2-7; D possibly corresponds to TRBD1 (8 bases). Deletions cut 6 bases from V and 0 bases from J, with 18 bases between. This CDR3 comprises 16 residues. CDR1 is MDHEN and CDR2 is SYDVKM in the germline V gene. The CDR3 region is CASRLTGGVSSYEQYF. CDR3 coding DNA: TGTGCCAGCAGGCTCACAGGGGGGGTGAGCTCCTACGAGCAGTACTTC.

This clonotype was counted many times. The chain carries TRBV5-1 and TRBJ1-1; possibly TRBD1 for D (6 bases). The germline V gene has CDR1 SGHRS and CDR2 YFSETQ. The CDR3 consists of 16 residues. V shed 3 bases and J shed 3 bases, with 18 bases lying between them. The CDR3 DNA sequence: TGCGCCAGCAGCTCGGGACAACTTTCCCAATACACTGAAGCTTTCTTT. This gives the protein CASSSGQLSQYTEAFF. The whole variable domain, filled in from reference TRBV5-1 and TRBJ1-1, reads KAGVTQTPRYLIKTRGQQVTLSCSPISGHRSVSWYQQTPGQGLQFLFEYFSETQRNKGNFPGRFSGRQFSNSRSEMNVSTLELGDSALYLCASSSGQLSQYTEAFFGQGTRLTVV.

This clonotype was counted between two and nine times. This chain uses TRBV24-1 with TRBJ1-2; D may be TRBD1 (6 bases). Trimming stripped 4 bases from V and 4 bases from J, with 9 bases between. Germline V gene data show CDR1 as KGHDR and CDR2 as SFDVKD. The length of the CDR3 is 13 residues. The CDR3 nucleotides read TGTGCCACCAGTGAACAGGGCACCTATGGCTACACCTTC. It translates to CATSEQGTYGYTF.

In this sample, this clonotype turned up many times. This chain links TRBV5-5 with TRBJ2-1, with D perhaps assigned TRBD1 or TRBD2 (5 bases each). The CDR3 spans 18 residues. Trimming shortened V by 0 bases and J by 4 bases, and 20 bases separated the two germline ends. The germline gives CDR1 SGHKS, CDR2 YYEKEE (reference sequence). The CDR3 DNA reads TGTGCCAGCAGCTTGGCGGGGCCGGACCGAAACCGTTACAATGAGCAGTTCTTC. Translated: CASSLAGPDRNRYNEQFF.

This clonotype was observed a few times. V usage is TRBV6-1 and J usage is TRBJ1-5; 7 bases map to TRBD1. Germline CDR1 reads MNHNS; CDR2 reads SASEGT. Germline trimming cut 6 bases from V and 0 bases from J; bases unmatched to any gene: 5. The CDR3 spans 15 residues. The CDR3, as DNA: TGTGCCAGCAGCGTTACAGGGGTTAGCAATCAGCCCCAGCATTTT. This sequence encodes CASSVTGVSNQPQHF.

This clonotype showed up just a few times. CDR3 DNA sequence: TGTGCCAGCAGCGGACAATTACGGACAGGCGCTTTGAACACTGAAGCTTTCTTT. Amino acids: CASSGQLRTGALNTEAFF. The rearrangement uses TRBV27 and TRBJ1-1, with 7 bases identical to TRBD1. This CDR3 has 18 amino acids. With 6 bases clipped from V and 0 bases from J, the junction kept 16 bases outside the gene matches. Germline CDR1 is MNHEY and CDR2 is SMNVEV (reference sequence).

This clonotype has only a few counts. The J gene is TRBJ1-1, the V gene TRBV7-2; maybe TRBD1 (5 bases). This CDR3 is 14 amino acids long. CDR1 and CDR2 from the germline V gene are SGHTA and FQGNSA. V was pared by 5 bases and J by 1 base, with 11 bases between. The CDR3 loop reads CASSPRQKNTEAFF. The CDR3 nucleotides read TGTGCCAGCAGCCCTCGACAGAAGAACACTGAAGCTTTCTTT.

V and J are TRBV6-5 and TRBJ1-1, with D possibly TRBD1 on 6 matching bases. The CDR3 is 13 residues long. Germline loops: CDR1 MNHEY, CDR2 SVGAGI. V was clipped by 0 bases and J by 11 bases, with 13 bases between them. The CDR3, as DNA: TGTGCCAGCAGTTACTCGGAGGGGGTATCGGCTTTCTTT. Protein product: CASSYSEGVSAFF.

CDR3 DNA: TGTGCCAGCAGTGATGGAGTAATAAGCACAGATACGCAGTATTTT. Its translation is CASSDGVISTDTQYF. The V gene is TRBV6-1, the J gene TRBJ2-3; D gene ambiguous. The CDR3 is made up of 15 amino acids. The V and J ends lost 3 bases and 0 bases respectively, with 10 bases between them. The germline V gene encodes CDR1 MNHNS and CDR2 SASEGT.

The sample holds many counts of this clonotype. As DNA, the CDR3 is TGTGCCAGCAGGAGGCTGGGACAGTTGTACAATGAGCAGTTCTTC. Protein sequence: CASRRLGQLYNEQFF. The chain couples TRBV28 to TRBJ2-1; 7 bases match TRBD1. The CDR3 runs to 15 residues. With V trimmed by 6 bases and J by 4 bases, 9 bases remained unmatched. In germline, CDR1 is MDHEN, CDR2 SYDVKM.

This clonotype was counted ten times or more. The chain carries TRBV5-1 and TRBJ2-3; the D is unclear. The CDR3 has 14 residues. CDR1 is SGHRS and CDR2 is YFSETQ in the germline V gene. V shed 2 bases and J shed 6 bases, with 13 bases lying between them. The CDR3 region is CASSLRPARDTQYF. Written as DNA, the CDR3 is TGCGCCAGCAGCTTACGACCCGCCCGGGATACGCAGTATTTT.

This chain links TRBV20-1 with TRBJ2-1, with D unclear. The length of the CDR3 is 13 residues. The germline V gene has CDR1 DFQATT and CDR2 SNEGSKA (reference sequence). V gave up 5 bases and J gave up 4 bases, with 12 bases separating them. As DNA, the CDR3 is TGCAGTGCTGGTAGCAGTCCTTACAATGAGCAGTTCTTC. It is translated as CSAGSSPYNEQFF.

Only a few counts were recorded for this clonotype. V is TRBV28 and J is TRBJ2-7, with a possible D match to TRBD1 (5 bases). The V end lost 6 bases, the J end lost 2 bases, and 11 bases lay between the germline ends. The CDR3 length is 13 residues. Germline V gene lookup returns CDR1 MDHEN and CDR2 SYDVKM. The CDR3 DNA is TGTGCCAGCAGACTCAGGGTAGCCTACGAGCAGTACTTC. Protein product: CASRLRVAYEQYF. The full variable domain, its missing parts supplied by reference TRBV28 and TRBJ2-7, is DVKVTQSSRYLVKRTGEKVFLECVQDMDHENMFWYRQDPGLGLRLIYFSYDVKMKEKGDIPEGYSVSREKKERFSLILESASTNQTSMYLCASRLRVAYEQYFGPGTRLTVT.

There are a few counts of this clonotype. This chain links TRBV20-1 with TRBJ2-4; the D call may be TRBD1 or TRBD2 (6 bases each). The CDR3 totals 16 residues. From germline, CDR1 is DFQATT and CDR2 SNEGSKA (reference sequence). V lost 0 bases to trimming and J lost 0 bases, with 12 bases between them. The CDR3 bases are TGCAGTGCTAGAGACGGGGGCGATTTAGCCAAAAACATTCAGTACTTC. It yields the protein CSARDGGDLAKNIQYF.

This chain joins TRBV5-6 and TRBJ1-6; D gene ambiguous. With 7 bases removed from V and 8 bases from J, the gap between germline ends came to 16 bases. Germline CDR1 reads SGHDT; CDR2 reads YYEEEE. The CDR3 covers 14 residues. CDR3 amino acids: CASFWSGIHSPLHF. The CDR3 DNA follows: TGTGCCAGCTTTTGGTCGGGGATCCATTCACCCCTCCACTTT.